Each of the 17 T cell receptor beta chains below was sequenced from the same sample in a study of response to subunit inactivated influenza vaccine. TCRdb reprocessed the RT-PCR reads via MiXCR and lists one record per CDR3 protein. This sample has about 160,000 distinct CDR3 sequences, with around a tenth found just once. The sample consisted of CD8+ T cells sorted from PBMCs, taken around 25 months after vaccination. These receptors were taken from a man aged 50 to 69 who received an inactivated influenza vaccine.

This clonotype has a handful of counts. This chain connects TRBV7-9 to TRBJ2-7; 9 bases are a match to TRBD2. The germline V gene has CDR1 SEHNR and CDR2 FQNEAQ (reference sequence). V gave up 1 base and J gave up 4 bases; unmatched junction bases: 11. This CDR3 spans 17 amino acids. CDR3 residues: CASSLVVAGGVLYEQYF. In DNA, the CDR3 is TGTGCCAGCAGCTTAGTGGTGGCGGGGGGGGTGTTATACGAGCAGTACTTC.

This clonotype was detected a few times. This chain connects TRBV5-6 to TRBJ1-6, with TRBD1 as a possible D gene (5 bases). V lost 4 bases to trimming and J lost 14 bases, with 22 bases between them. This CDR3 is 15 amino acids long. Germline V gene data show CDR1 as SGHDT and CDR2 as YYEEEE. The CDR3 loop is CASSERWDVEETLHF. Written as DNA, the CDR3 is TGTGCCAGCAGCGAGAGGTGGGACGTCGAGGAAACCCTCCACTTT. The full variable domain, with the rest looked up from reference TRBV5-6 and TRBJ1-6, is DAGVTQSPTHLIKTRGQQVTLRCSPKSGHDTVSWYQQALGQGPQFIFQYYEEEERQRGNFPDRFSGHQFPNYSSELNVNALLLGDSALYLCASSERWDVEETLHFGNGTRLTVT.

V and J are TRBV4-1 and TRBJ2-5; D may be TRBD2 (6 bases). Looked up from germline, CDR1 is MGHRA and CDR2 is YSYEKL. CDR3 length: 15 residues. The ends were cut back, 2 bases at V and 1 base at J, with 11 bases in the middle. This CDR3 reads CASSQLGGIQETQYF. The CDR3 coding sequence is TGCGCCAGCAGCCAATTGGGGGGAATCCAAGAGACCCAGTACTTC.

In its sample, this clonotype was seen many times. This sequence joins TRBV7-9 and TRBJ2-7; unclear D gene. Trimming removed 5 bases at V and 2 bases at J, with 16 bases between. Germline loops: CDR1 SEHNR, CDR2 FQNEAQ (reference sequence). The CDR3 contains 15 residues. The CDR3 coding sequence is TGTGCCAGCAGCGCAACCCCCAGCTTTACCTACGAGCAGTACTTC. It is translated as CASSATPSFTYEQYF.

The V call is TRBV4-3, the J call TRBJ2-7; perhaps TRBD1 as D (6 bases). Germline lookup yields CDR1 LGHNA and CDR2 YSLEER. With 2 bases removed from V and 5 bases from J, the gap between germline ends came to 13 bases. The CDR3 sequence is 14 residues long. The CDR3 bases are TGCGCCAGCAGCCAAACCACAGGGATGGACGAGCAGTACTTC. It encodes CASSQTTGMDEQYF.

This clonotype was observed a few times. CDR3 bases: TGTGCCAGCAGTGAATATACCCTGCTCAATGAGCAGTTCTTC. It is translated as CASSEYTLLNEQFF. The chain has TRBV25-1 and TRBJ2-1; D is ambiguous. V shed 0 bases and J shed 6 bases, with 9 bases lying between them. The CDR3 consists of 14 residues. CDR1 and CDR2 (germline): MGHDK, SYGVNS.

Notes on this clonotype: A much larger clonotype is one base distant, so this may be a read error. J is TRBJ2-5 and V is TRBV7-9, with 7 bases that match TRBD2. The V gene's germline CDR1 is SEHNR and CDR2 FQNEAQ (reference sequence). This CDR3 spans 15 amino acids. The CDR3 DNA follows: TGTGCCAGCAGCCCTCCCCGCGGGGGAGAAGAGACCCAGAACTTC. This translates into CASSPPRGGEETQNF. The full variable domain, with the rest looked up from reference TRBV7-9 and TRBJ2-5, is DTGVSQNPRHKITKRGQNVTFRCDPISEHNRLYWYRQTLGQGPEFLTYFQNEAQLEKSRLLSDRFSAERPKGSFSTLEIQRTEQGDSAMYLCASSPPRGGEETQNFGPGTRLLVL.

The rearrangement links TRBV20-1 to TRBJ2-7; 10 bases are shared with TRBD2. This CDR3 region has 14 residues. CDR1 DFQATT and CDR2 SNEGSKA come from the germline V gene (reference sequence). V shed 3 bases and J 6 bases; nucleotides not matched to a gene: 8. CDR3 sequence (DNA): TGCAGTGCTAGGGTTAGCGGGGGGCGTGGCGAGCAGTACTTC. As protein: CSARVSGGRGEQYF.

The chain carries TRBV3-1 and TRBJ1-1, with TRBD1 matching over 10 bases. Germline CDR1 LGHDT, CDR2 YNNKEL (reference sequence). This CDR3 spans 18 amino acids. V lost 0 bases, J lost 0 bases, and 7 bases stayed unmatched. The CDR3 DNA follows: TGTGCCAGCAGCCAAGATCAAAAGACAGGGGGCATGAACACTGAAGCTTTCTTT. It yields the protein CASSQDQKTGGMNTEAFF.

The V call is TRBV21-1, the J call TRBJ1-2; TRBD1, the table's D call, lacks a check against the DNA. TRBV21-1 is classified as a pseudogene. The CDR3 loop spans 16 amino acids. Here the CDR3 DNA reads TGTGCCAGCAGCAAAAATAAGGGGAACGGCCGTCACGGCTACACCTTC. This encodes CASSKNKGNGRHGYTF.

The chain links TRBV28 to TRBJ2-7; D remains ambiguous. The V and J ends lost 5 bases and 0 bases respectively, with 14 bases between them. In germline, CDR1 is MDHEN, CDR2 SYDVKM. The CDR3 is 15 residues long. For the CDR3, the DNA is TGTGCCAGCAGTCTAGGACCAGCGCACTCCTACGAGCAGTACTTC. Protein sequence: CASSLGPAHSYEQYF.

V is TRBV19 and J is TRBJ2-2; D ambiguous. Trimming removed 0 bases from V and 0 bases from J, with 14 bases in between. Germline CDR1 is LNHDA and CDR2 is SQIVND (reference sequence). This CDR3 is built from 18 residues. In nucleotides, the CDR3 is TGTGCCAGTAGTATAGAAGGCTGGCTAACTACGAACACCGGGGAGCTGTTTTTT. Translated: CASSIEGWLTTNTGELFF.

This clonotype was found a few times. V usage is TRBV6-1 and J usage is TRBJ2-7; TRBD1 matches at 8 bases. The CDR3 has 13 amino acids. Trimming at V came to 5 bases and at J to 6 bases, leaving 6 bases not matched to a gene. Germline-derived CDR1 and CDR2 are MNHNS and SASEGT. CDR3 amino acids: CASSPPGGVEQYF. Written as DNA, the CDR3 is TGTGCCAGCAGTCCCCCAGGGGGCGTCGAGCAGTACTTC.

At least ten counts were recorded for this clonotype. The V call is TRBV20-1, the J call TRBJ2-7; D remains ambiguous. Germline loops: CDR1 DFQATT, CDR2 SNEGSKA (reference sequence). V was shortened by 3 bases and J by 7 bases, with 10 bases between the two germline ends. The CDR3 length is 11 residues. CDR3 protein: CSASSYGEQYF. CDR3 bases: TGCAGTGCTAGTTCTTATGGGGAGCAGTACTTC.

The CDR3 loop is CASSVGGSDYEQYF. CDR3 in DNA: TGTGCCAGCAGCGTAGGGGGCTCGGACTACGAGCAGTACTTC. The J gene is TRBJ2-7, the V gene TRBV9, with D possibly TRBD1 on 5 matching bases. Germline V CDR1 and CDR2: SGDLS, YYNGEE. The CDR3 extends over 14 amino acids. V was shortened by 0 bases and J by 3 bases, with 10 bases between the two germline ends.

This clonotype occurred a few times. The chain carries TRBV12-3 or TRBV12-4 and TRBJ2-3; D remains ambiguous. V was trimmed by 6 bases and J by 0 bases, leaving 10 bases between them. The CDR3 runs to 14 residues. The CDR3 DNA follows: TGTGCCAGCAGCCCAGGACGGAGCACAGATACGCAGTATTTT. Encoded protein: CASSPGRSTDTQYF.

This clonotype was seen only once. The chain has TRBV28 and TRBJ2-1; D not certain. The germline V and J ends were trimmed by 2 bases and 6 bases, with 8 bases remaining between them. CDR3 size: 13 residues. CDR1 MDHEN and CDR2 SYDVKM come from the germline V gene. The CDR3 nucleotides are TGTGCCAGCAGTTTAGTGGTTAGCAATGAGCAGTTCTTC. Encoded protein: CASSLVVSNEQFF.